A selection of T cell receptor beta chains follows, all from one sample in a study of blood T cell repertoires in COVID-19. Data came from immunoSEQ multiplex PCR; TCRdb stores just in-frame clones and leaves some out. Among approximately 380,000 clones listed, more than 75% were seen once. The specimen sequenced was PBMCs or T cells enriched from blood (not recorded which). The source is a woman aged 18-30 years who had recovered from COVID-19. Each CDR3 is given with its conserved first and last residue. The D gene is left open where the match is weak. Not every row has a clone size; where given, it reads once, few, many or a size class.

j_gene,abundance,d_gene,v_gene,CDR3aa,CDR3nt
TRBJ1-5,.,.,TRBV7-2,CASSLRRQDQPQHF,TGTGCCAGCAGCCTCAGGAGGCAGGATCAGCCCCAGCATTTT
TRBJ2-3,.,.,TRBV5-4,CASSLGAVSTDTQYF,TGTGCCAGCAGCTTGGGAGCGGTTAGCACAGATACGCAGTATTTT
TRBJ2-1,.,TRBD2,TRBV19,CASSISSGGTLNNEQFF,TGTGCCAGTAGTATCTCCAGCGGGGGGACTTTAAACAATGAGCAGTTCTTC
TRBJ2-7,.,.,TRBV2,CASSAAGSSYEQYF,TGTGCCAGCAGTGCGGCGGGAAGCTCCTACGAGCAGTACTTC
TRBJ1-6,.,.,TRBV18,CASSPVAGANSPLHF,TGTGCCAGCTCACCAGTCGCAGGGGCGAATTCACCCCTCCACTTT
TRBJ2-3,.,TRBD2,TRBV9,CASSVSSGGVITDTQYF,TGTGCCAGCAGCGTCTCTAGCGGGGGGGTCATCACAGATACGCAGTATTTT
TRBJ2-5,.,TRBD2,TRBV3-1/TRBV3-2,CASSNKGTSGGAPRGTQYF,TGTGCCAGCAGCAACAAGGGGACTAGCGGGGGGGCTCCCAGGGGGACCCAGTACTTC
TRBJ1-2,.,TRBD1,TRBV4-1,CASSYTRDREGRYGYTF,TGCGCCAGCAGCTATACCCGGGACAGGGAGGGTCGCTATGGCTACACCTTC
TRBJ1-1,.,TRBD1,TRBV7-9,CASSPVGTGHTEAFF,TGTGCCAGCAGCCCAGTCGGGACAGGGCACACTGAAGCTTTCTTT
TRBJ1-1,.,.,TRBV6-1,CASSERQGFRTEAFF,TGTGCCAGCAGTGAAAGGCAGGGGTTTCGGACTGAAGCTTTCTTT
TRBJ1-3,.,TRBD1,TRBV6-5,CASSRQGARGNTIYF,TGTGCCAGCAGTCGACAGGGGGCAAGGGGAAACACCATATATTTT
TRBJ2-3,.,TRBD2,TRBV5-1,CASSSGLAGYQIGTDTQYF,TGCGCCAGCAGCTCGGGACTAGCGGGGTACCAAATTGGGACAGATACGCAGTATTTT
TRBJ1-3,.,.,TRBV10-3,CAISPRSSGNTIYF,TGTGCCATCAGCCCCCGGAGCTCTGGAAACACCATATATTTT
TRBJ1-5,.,TRBD1,TRBV27,CASRRKGQRNNQPQHF,TGTGCCAGCAGACGAAAGGGACAGAGAAACAATCAGCCCCAGCATTTT
TRBJ1-5,.,.,TRBV19,CASSIRTADVNQPQHF,TGTGCCAGTAGTATCCGGACAGCTGACGTGAATCAGCCCCAGCATTTT
TRBJ2-7,.,.,TRBV6-5,CASSYSGGQTYEQYF,TGTGCCAGCAGTTACTCTGGTGGGCAGACCTACGAGCAGTACTTC
TRBJ2-5,.,TRBD2,TRBV5-1,CASSFFSPSGTSGKETQYF,TGCGCCAGCAGCTTTTTCTCCCCGTCCGGGACTAGCGGCAAAGAGACCCAGTACTTC
TRBJ1-4,.,.,TRBV7-9,CASSTPLRGEKLFF,TGTGCCAGCAGCACGCCCCTTAGAGGGGAAAAACTGTTTTTT
TRBJ1-1,.,.,TRBV9,CASSSKGDTEAFF,TGTGCCAGCAGCTCCAAGGGGGACACTGAAGCTTTCTTT
TRBJ1-3,.,TRBD1,TRBV5-6,CASSLLQGAAIYF,TGTGCCAGCAGCTTGTTACAGGGGGCGGCCATATATTTT
TRBJ1-6,once,.,TRBV29-1,CSVVRRIYNSPLHF,TGCAGCGTTGTTCGGCGGATCTATAATTCACCCCTCCACTTT
TRBJ1-5,.,.,TRBV7-2,CASSLAGNSNQPQHF,TGTGCCAGCAGCTTGGCAGGGAATAGCAATCAGCCCCAGCATTTT
TRBJ1-4,.,.,TRBV5-5,CASSLGFGQSEKLFF,TGTGCCAGCAGCTTGGGGTTCGGACAGAGTGAAAAACTGTTTTTT
TRBJ2-1,.,TRBD2,TRBV4-3,CASSQGTEVAGAFFSYNEQFF,TGCGCCAGCAGCCAAGGGACAGAGGTAGCGGGGGCCTTCTTCTCCTACAATGAGCAGTTCTTC
TRBJ1-2,few,.,TRBV2,CASSGGLQGYTF,TGTGCCAGCAGTGGAGGTCTTCAGGGCTACACCTTC
TRBJ2-3,.,TRBD2,TRBV29-1,CSVGTMAALTDTQYF,TGCAGCGTGGGGACTATGGCGGCCCTCACAGATACGCAGTATTTT
TRBJ1-4,.,.,TRBV7-9,CASSFGGALGEKLFF,TGTGCCAGCAGCTTTGGGGGGGCGCTTGGCGAAAAACTGTTTTTT
TRBJ1-4,.,.,TRBV30,CAWSRGEKLFF,TGTGCCTGGAGTAGGGGTGAAAAACTGTTTTTT
TRBJ2-5,.,TRBD1,TRBV6-5,CASSYSPAGGLETQYF,TGTGCCAGCAGTTACTCTCCGGCAGGGGGCTTGGAGACCCAGTACTTC
TRBJ1-2,.,.,TRBV7-2,CASSLFERELGRGYTF,TGTGCCAGCAGCTTATTCGAACGGGAACTTGGACGTGGCTACACCTTC
TRBJ1-4,.,.,TRBV5-1,CASSYQTGANEKLFF,TGCGCCAGCAGCTACCAGACAGGAGCTAATGAAAAACTGTTTTTT
TRBJ1-2,.,.,TRBV15,CATSRDYRYGYTF,TGTGCCACCAGCAGAGATTACAGATATGGCTACACCTTC
TRBJ2-3,.,.,TRBV28,CASSFPGGTDTQYF,TGTGCCAGCAGTTTCCCGGGGGGCACAGATACGCAGTATTTT
TRBJ2-7,.,.,TRBV6-2/TRBV6-3,CASSSSLYQVRLGDNEQYF,TGTGCCAGCAGTTCAAGTCTCTACCAGGTCCGGCTAGGGGACAACGAGCAGTACTTC
TRBJ2-5,.,.,TRBV6-2/TRBV6-3,CASSYREETQYF,TGTGCCAGCAGTTACAGAGAAGAGACCCAGTACTTC
TRBJ2-2,.,TRBD1,TRBV7-9,CASSLAGGHTGELFF,TGTGCCAGCAGCTTAGCAGGGGGCCACACCGGGGAGCTGTTTTTT
TRBJ2-7,.,TRBD2,TRBV5-1,CASSLGLASGPEYYEQYF,TGCGCCAGCAGCTTAGGGTTGGCTAGCGGGCCCGAATACTACGAGCAGTACTTC
TRBJ2-1,.,.,TRBV5-1,CASSERRIVYNEQFF,TGCGCCAGCAGCGAGCGGCGGATAGTCTACAATGAGCAGTTCTTC
TRBJ2-1,.,.,TRBV2,CASSFTSAGTNEQFF,TGTGCCAGCAGTTTTACTAGTGCGGGAACCAATGAGCAGTTCTTC
TRBJ2-5,.,.,TRBV5-6,CASSLGPQGPQETQYF,TGTGCCAGCAGCTTGGGACCGCAGGGGCCCCAAGAGACCCAGTACTTC
TRBJ1-2,.,.,TRBV27,CASSLSPSPRGYTF,TGTGCCAGCAGTTTGTCCCCTAGTCCGCGGGGCTACACCTTC
TRBJ1-2,.,.,TRBV3-1/TRBV3-2,CASSPDGSYGYTF,TGTGCCAGCAGCCCCGATGGCAGTTATGGCTACACCTTC
TRBJ1-1,.,TRBD1,TRBV2,CASRGTEEAFF,TGTGCCAGCAGGGGGACAGAGGAAGCTTTCTTT
TRBJ2-7,.,.,TRBV18,CASSPLDNSYEQYF,TGTGCCAGCTCACCTTTGGACAACTCCTACGAGCAGTACTTC
TRBJ2-3,once,TRBD1,TRBV7-6,CASSSRDRGVDTQYF,TGTGCCAGCAGCTCCCGGGACAGGGGGGTGGATACGCAGTATTTT
TRBJ2-1,.,TRBD2,TRBV29-1,CSVEGLWLAGAETYNEQFF,TGCAGCGTCGAGGGATTGTGGCTAGCGGGGGCCGAAACCTACAATGAGCAGTTCTTC
TRBJ1-2,.,TRBD1,TRBV2,CASNPGGYGYTF,TGTGCCAGCAATCCAGGGGGCTATGGCTACACCTTC
TRBJ1-2,.,TRBD1,TRBV10-3,CAISRGTGGGYTF,TGTGCCATCAGTAGGGGGACAGGGGGAGGCTACACCTTC
TRBJ1-6,few,.,TRBV18,CASSPPWSSSYNSPLHF,TGTGCCAGCTCACCACCGTGGAGTAGCTCCTATAATTCACCCCTCCACTTT
TRBJ1-6,.,.,TRBV6-5,CASSYVHGSKNSPLHF,TGTGCCAGCAGTTACGTCCACGGGTCGAAGAATTCACCCCTCCACTTT
TRBJ2-7,.,.,TRBV3-1/TRBV3-2,CASSQVTYEQYF,TGTGCCAGCAGCCAAGTTACCTACGAGCAGTACTTC
TRBJ1-3,many,.,TRBV6-5,CASSYSLGNTIYF,TGTGCCAGCAGTTACTCGCTAGGAAACACCATATATTTT
TRBJ2-6,.,TRBD2,TRBV3-1/TRBV3-2,CASSPFGGGGANVLTF,TGTGCCAGCAGCCCCTTTGGGGGGGGTGGGGCCAACGTCCTGACTTTC
TRBJ2-2,.,TRBD2,TRBV25-1,CASSELGTSDTGELFF,TGTGCCAGCAGTGAGCTGGGGACTAGCGACACCGGGGAGCTGTTTTTT
TRBJ1-5,.,TRBD1,TRBV5-3,CARRPTGAPINQPQHF,TGTGCCAGAAGACCGACAGGGGCCCCGATCAATCAGCCCCAGCATTTT